This entry is about one T cell receptor (beta chain). Its antigen is currently not known. No much larger clone exists at a distance of one base, and base qualities are not known. To sequence the TCRbeta CDR3 region, genomic DNA was isolated from the sorted cells. TCRbeta CDR3 regions were sequenced using the immunoSEQ Assay. Drawn from immuneACCESS, this table holds only the in-frame rearrangements with V and J called that TCRdb kept. Clones are partly lost; checked studies trace under half to an unresolved V gene and leave the rest unexplained. Here the sample has fewer than 75,000 clones; 70% to 90% occur a single time. Around 0.8% of the sample is taken by the ten largest. This entry is derived from a study of OX40 agonist ivuxolimab in advanced cancers. Describing the broader study: Ivuxolimab, which targeted the costimulatory receptor OX40 (CD134), was an agonistic, fully human IgG2 monoclonal antibody. The dose-escalation cohort was about 87% male with a mean age of roughly 62 years, ranging from roughly 23 to 79. Of the 50 to 55 patients in dose escalation, some 20 had hepatocellular carcinoma, some 15 had melanoma, 9 had renal cell carcinoma and 9 had head and neck cancer. The paper reports the monotherapy dose-escalation portion (N of about 47 patients) of the phase I ivuxolimab trial. Intravenous ivuxolimab was administered to patients every 2 weeks at six dose levels: 0.01, 0.1, 0.3, 1.5, 3 and 10 mg/kg. Prior anti-PD-1, anti-PD-L1 or anti-CTLA-4 therapy was permitted, and 40% to 50% of dose-escalation patients had received checkpoint inhibitors. Peripheral TCRbeta sequencing aimed to test whether ivuxolimab altered TCR sequence diversity and caused clonal T-cell expansion. Three dose-escalation patients achieved partial responses, one with hepatocellular carcinoma and two with cutaneous melanoma. Summary of the overall study and its limitations: Low levels of normalized T-cell clonal expansion were also seen in some nonresponding patients. Clonal expansion of both CD4+ and CD8+ blood T cells was observed from baseline to week 6 at doses 0.1 to 3.0 mg/kg. Which antigens the clonally expanded peripheral T cells were specific for was not determined. Partial responders in the 0.1-3.0 mg/kg groups had among the lowest normalized peripheral clonal expansion, especially among CD8+ T cells. After ivuxolimab, CD8+ T cells had more expanded clones than CD4+ T cells on average.

Patients with a history of autoimmune disease or receiving systemic immunosuppression were excluded from the trial. Peripheral blood for TCR sequencing was collected from all dose cohorts at baseline, on cycle 4 day 1, and on cycle 7 day 1. The samples were taken from a phase I, first-in-human, multicenter, open-label dose-escalation trial of ivuxolimab. Adults with locally advanced or metastatic melanoma, renal cell, hepatocellular, or head and neck squamous cell carcinoma were enrolled in the trial. Before TCR sequencing, CD4+ T cells and CD8+ T cells from peripheral blood were sorted into separate populations. This receptor was obtained from an adult with an advanced solid tumor such as melanoma, head and neck, liver or kidney cancer. The source was CD4+ or CD8+ T cells sorted from blood, collected in a trial of the OX40 agonist ivuxolimab.

At the DNA level, the sequence is TGCGCCAGCAGCCCCGGGACAGCCTATGGCTACACCTTC. The translation is CASSPGTAYGYTF. This sequence uses TRBV5-1 and TRBJ1-2; TRBD1 lines up with 7 middle nucleotides. The CDR3 starts with the cysteine, ends with the phenylalanine, and has 13 residues. Only the CDR3 region is kept as DNA, spanning 39 bases read in frame from base 1. The germline V and J ends show losses of 4 bases and 4 bases respectively, and no gene match explains 4 bases of the junction. The germline V gene yields SGHRS for CDR1 and YFSETQ for CDR2.